A single sample is the source of the 21 T cell receptor beta chains below, sequenced in a study of T cell changes during pregnancy in multiple sclerosis. Profiled with immunoSEQ multiplex PCR; TCRdb holds only in-frame clones, not every one. This sample has around 48,000 clones, with 90% found just once. The source was CD8+ T cells from peripheral blood mononuclear cells, collected before pregnancy. Receptors originate from a female donor with multiple sclerosis, enrolled in a pregnancy study.

The chain recombines TRBV27 with TRBJ2-3; 7 nucleotides match TRBD2. V lost 4 bases to trimming and J lost 2 bases; unmatched junction nucleotides: 6. The CDR3 covers 15 residues. Germline V gene lookup returns CDR1 MNHEY and CDR2 SMNVEV (reference sequence). The DNA of the CDR3 is TGTGCCAGCAGTTCTGGGACTACCTACACAGATACGCAGTATTTT. This sequence encodes CASSSGTTYTDTQYF.

This chain's CDR3 is CASSRTGTKSTDTQYF. In DNA, the CDR3 is TGTGCCAGCAGTCGAACCGGGACTAAAAGCACAGATACGCAGTATTTT. The chain uses TRBV14 and TRBJ2-3; TRBD2 matches at 7 bases. The V gene's germline CDR1 is SGHDN and CDR2 FVKESK. The length of the CDR3 is 16 residues. V was pared by 6 bases and J by 0 bases, with 9 bases of the junction left unmatched.

This clone was recorded only once. The chain carries TRBV5-4 and TRBJ1-5, with a possible D match to TRBD1 (5 bases). The V gene's germline CDR1 is SGHNT and CDR2 YYREEE (reference sequence). V dropped 5 bases and J dropped 0 bases, with 12 bases sitting between them. The CDR3 contains 15 residues. This CDR3 reads CASSAGFGSNQPQHF. The CDR3 coding sequence is TGTGCCAGCAGTGCAGGGTTTGGTAGCAATCAGCCCCAGCATTTT.

The V gene is TRBV7-6, the J gene TRBJ2-1; tentative D call: TRBD2 (5 bases). Germline V gives CDR1 SGHVS, CDR2 FNYEAQ. Deletions cut 4 bases from V and 2 bases from J, with 9 bases between. This CDR3 has 14 residues. The DNA of the CDR3 is TGTGCCAGCAGCTCTAGCCGTACCTACAATGAGCAGTTCTTC. Its protein is CASSSSRTYNEQFF.

V and J are TRBV30 and TRBJ1-5; 7 bases match TRBD1. From germline, CDR1 is GTSNPN and CDR2 SVGIG (reference sequence). V lost 2 bases to trimming and J lost 9 bases; unmatched junction nucleotides: 10. The CDR3 totals 14 residues. CDR3 coding DNA: TGTGCCTGGAGTACGGGGACAGACCCTTGGCCCCAGCATTTT. It specifies CAWSTGTDPWPQHF.

V usage is TRBV4-2 and J usage is TRBJ2-1; D is undetermined. CDR3 length: 12 residues. Trimming took 0 bases from V and 8 from J, leaving 5 bases between them. The germline CDR1 and CDR2 sequences are LGHNA and YNFKEQ. The CDR3 here is CASSQDGDEQFF. The CDR3, as DNA: TGTGCCAGCAGCCAAGATGGAGATGAGCAGTTCTTC.

This chain connects TRBV30 to TRBJ2-7; 8 nucleotides line up with TRBD1. CDR1 is GTSNPN and CDR2 is SVGIG in the germline V gene (reference sequence). The CDR3 extends over 14 amino acids. Losses at the gene ends were 2 bases for V and 1 base for J; bases not matched to a gene: 4. CDR3 sequence (DNA): TGTGCCTGGAGTTTGGGACAGGCGTCCTACGAGCAGTACTTC. Translation gives CAWSLGQASYEQYF.

The chain combines TRBV9 with TRBJ2-3; possible D gene TRBD2, 6 bases. V lost 5 bases and J 3 bases, leaving 13 bases between the germline ends. Germline V CDR1 and CDR2: SGDLS, YYNGEE. The CDR3 length is 14 residues. This CDR3 reads CASRETSLTDTQYF. Written as DNA, the CDR3 is TGTGCCAGCAGAGAGACTAGTCTGACAGATACGCAGTATTTT.

This clone was detected only a few times. The chain couples TRBV27 to TRBJ2-7; possibly TRBD2 for D (5 bases). V dropped 4 bases and J dropped 4 bases, with 5 bases sitting between them. The CDR3 is 11 residues long. Germline CDR1 reads MNHEY; CDR2 reads SMNVEV (reference sequence). The CDR3 sequence is CASSSGYEQYF. The CDR3 DNA follows: TGTGCCAGCAGTTCGGGATACGAGCAGTACTTC.

The V and J genes are TRBV4-2 and TRBJ2-1; D might be TRBD1 (5 bases). CDR1 is LGHNA, CDR2 YNFKEQ, per germline. Trimming removed 0 bases at V and 7 bases at J, with 13 bases between. The CDR3 runs to 15 residues. The CDR3 region has the DNA TGTGCCAGCAGCCAAGATCGACAGTACGAAAATGAGCAGTTCTTC. Its protein is CASSQDRQYENEQFF.

This clone was counted a few times. The J gene is TRBJ1-5, the V gene TRBV19; 10 bases are a match to TRBD1. The CDR3 covers 16 residues. Trimming at V came to 5 bases and at J to 2 bases, leaving 6 bases not matched to a gene. Germline lookup yields CDR1 LNHDA and CDR2 SQIVND (reference sequence). The chain's CDR3 is CASSPGTGAGNQPQHF. CDR3 DNA sequence: TGTGCCAGTAGTCCCGGGACAGGGGCAGGCAATCAGCCCCAGCATTTT.

Only one count was recorded for this clone. The gene calls are TRBV7-9 and TRBJ1-2, with D tentatively TRBD1 (5 bases). V was shortened by 5 bases and J by 3 bases, with 10 bases between the two germline ends. This CDR3 comprises 13 residues. The germline gives CDR1 SEHNR, CDR2 FQNEAQ (reference sequence). The CDR3 loop is CASSLQGYYGYTF. The CDR3 DNA follows: TGTGCCAGCAGCCTGCAGGGTTACTATGGCTACACCTTC.

This chain joins TRBV19 and TRBJ2-1; the D is unclear. The V gene's germline CDR1 is LNHDA and CDR2 SQIVND (reference sequence). Trimming took 1 base from V and 0 from J, leaving 7 bases between them. The CDR3 has 15 amino acids. CDR3 nucleotide sequence: TGTGCCAGTAGTATAGGTATGAGCTCCTACAATGAGCAGTTCTTC. Protein product: CASSIGMSSYNEQFF.

This clone was recorded only once. J is TRBJ2-1 and V is TRBV29-1, with 7 nucleotides matching TRBD2. CDR1 and CDR2 (germline): SQVTM, ANQGSEA. J was trimmed by 0 bases and V by 3 bases; bases with no gene match: 5. CDR3 length: 15 amino acids. The CDR3 DNA is TGCAGCGTTGACGCCGGGGGGAGCTCCTACAATGAGCAGTTCTTC. Encoded protein: CSVDAGGSSYNEQFF.

This CDR3 reads CASRDTEAFF. CDR3 sequence (DNA): TGTGCCAGCCGCGACACTGAAGCTTTCTTT. J is TRBJ1-1 and V is TRBV4-2; D unresolved. V dropped 8 bases and J dropped 3 bases, with 4 bases sitting between them. Germline CDR1 and CDR2: LGHNA and YNFKEQ. The CDR3 is 10 residues long.

This clone was found once. The rearrangement links TRBV5-5 to TRBJ1-1; D gene ambiguous. The CDR3 spans 11 residues. Between the trimmed V and J ends, which lost 6 bases and 3 bases, there was a span of 6 bases. Germline V lookup: CDR1 SGHKS, CDR2 YYEKEE (reference sequence). The CDR3 region is CASTQYTEAFF. The CDR3 nucleotides are TGTGCCAGCACCCAATACACTGAAGCTTTCTTT.

The chain uses TRBV5-1 and TRBJ2-7, with no clear D. V lost 3 bases to trimming and J lost 0 bases, with 4 bases between them. CDR3 length: 12 amino acids. Germline assignment: CDR1 SGHRS and CDR2 YFSETQ. CDR3 amino acids: CASSSLSYEQYF. The DNA for the CDR3 is TGCGCCAGCAGCTCCCTCTCCTACGAGCAGTACTTC.

As DNA, the CDR3 is TGTGCCAGCAGCTTAGGGGGCCTAGCGGGTGGCACCGGGGAGCTGTTTTTT. Protein: CASSLGGLAGGTGELFF. The J gene is TRBJ2-2, the V gene TRBV7-6; 8 bases agree with TRBD2. Germline V gives CDR1 SGHVS, CDR2 FNYEAQ. V lost 1 base to trimming and J lost 4 bases; unmatched junction nucleotides: 8. The CDR3 is 17 amino acids. The complete variable domain, with remaining parts taken from reference TRBV7-6 and TRBJ2-2, reads GAGVSQSPRYKVTKRGQDVALRCDPISGHVSLYWYRQALGQGPEFLTYFNYEAQQDKSGLPNDRFSAERPEGSISTLTIQRTEQRDSAMYRCASSLGGLAGGTGELFFGEGSRLTVL.

The chain links TRBV7-9 to TRBJ2-7, with 15 bases aligning to TRBD2. The trim removed 5 bases at V and 3 bases at J, leaving 5 bases unmatched. The CDR3 length is 16 residues. Germline V gene sequence: CDR1 SEHNR, CDR2 FQNEAQ (reference sequence). CDR3 region: CASSGGLAGGHYEQYF. DNA of the CDR3: TGTGCCAGCAGCGGCGGACTAGCGGGGGGGCACTACGAGCAGTACTTC.

This clone was counted a single time. The rearrangement joins TRBV27 to TRBJ2-7, with 10 bases fitting TRBD2. Germline assignment: CDR1 MNHEY and CDR2 SMNVEV (reference sequence). V lost 6 bases and J lost 2; bases outside the gene matches: 4. This CDR3 contains 14 residues. Here the CDR3 reads CASSPSGGAYEQYF. CDR3 nucleotide sequence: TGTGCCAGCAGCCCAAGCGGGGGGGCCTACGAGCAGTACTTC.

The chain links TRBV14 to TRBJ1-2; 10 nucleotides align to TRBD1. Germline loops: CDR1 SGHDN, CDR2 FVKESK. CDR3 size: 11 residues. V dropped 10 bases and J dropped 8; count of bases not matched to a gene: 4. In DNA, the CDR3 is TGTGCCATCGGGACAGGGGAGGGCTACACCTTC. This codes for CAIGTGEGYTF.